This passage covers 31 T cell receptor beta chains from one sample sequenced in a study of identical twins. TCRdb re-analysed the 5' RACE reads in MiXCR, keeping a single row per CDR3 protein. The sample records about 520,000 distinct CDR3 sequences, 22% being singletons. This sample was shared with a second study, whose subject was T cells expressing NK-cell markers.

Sequencing was carried out using CD4+ T cells sorted from blood. These receptors originate from a woman aged 18-30 years in good health.

This clonotype came up a few times. The genes are TRBV12-3 or TRBV12-4 and TRBJ2-1; no clear D gene. Trimming left V 4 bases short and J 6 bases short, with 7 bases between. The CDR3 contains 12 residues. CDR3 residues: CASSSWANEQFF. CDR3 bases: TGTGCCAGCAGTTCCTGGGCCAATGAGCAGTTCTTC.

The V gene is TRBV25-1, the J gene TRBJ2-3; D not certain. Trimming removed 3 bases from V and 2 bases from J, with 9 bases in between. CDR1 and CDR2 (germline): MGHDK, SYGVNS. CDR3 length equals 14 residues. Here the CDR3 reads CASSDQGITDTQYF. CDR3 DNA: TGTGCCAGCAGTGACCAAGGGATCACAGATACGCAGTATTTT.

CDR3 DNA sequence: TGTGCCAGCTCAGAACCGACAGATACGCAGTATTTT. It yields the protein CASSEPTDTQYF. The V gene is TRBV18, the J gene TRBJ2-3, with D hard to call. Germline CDR1 KGHSH, CDR2 LQKENI. This CDR3 comprises 12 residues. V lost 5 bases, J lost 3 bases, and 6 bases lay in between.

The chain uses TRBV7-6 and TRBJ2-7; D is unresolved. The CDR3 has 14 amino acids. V shed 0 bases and J shed 2 bases, with 8 bases lying between them. Germline CDR1 is SGHVS and CDR2 is FNYEAQ. Written as DNA, the CDR3 is TGTGCCAGCAGCTTAGCGGCGAACCCCTACGAGCAGTACTTC. Amino acid sequence: CASSLAANPYEQYF.

This clonotype was seen a few times. The rearrangement uses TRBV4-1 and TRBJ2-1; D not certain. The germline V gene has CDR1 MGHRA and CDR2 YSYEKL. The ends were cut back, 1 base at V and 10 bases at J, with 11 bases in the middle. The CDR3 totals 13 residues. CDR3 loop: CASSQVFVWEQFF. DNA for the CDR3: TGCGCCAGCAGCCAAGTCTTCGTTTGGGAGCAGTTCTTC.

The chain joins TRBV5-1 to TRBJ2-1; weak D call: TRBD2 (5 bases). Germline values: CDR1 SGHRS, CDR2 YFSETQ. The CDR3 extends over 13 amino acids. V was pared by 4 bases and J by 5 bases, with 10 bases between. The CDR3 loop reads CASSSGLNNEQFF. DNA of the CDR3: TGCGCCAGCAGCAGTGGACTTAACAATGAGCAGTTCTTC. The full variable domain, rest sourced from reference TRBV5-1 and TRBJ2-1, is KAGVTQTPRYLIKTRGQQVTLSCSPISGHRSVSWYQQTPGQGLQFLFEYFSETQRNKGNFPGRFSGRQFSNSRSEMNVSTLELGDSALYLCASSSGLNNEQFFGPGTRLTVL.

The chain couples TRBV10-3 to TRBJ2-7; the match to TRBD1 covers 9 bases. V gave up 6 bases and J gave up 0 bases; unmatched junction bases: 3. In germline, CDR1 is ENHRY, CDR2 SYGVKD. CDR3 size: 14 residues. In DNA form, the CDR3 reads TGTGCCATCAGGGGACAGGGAGGCTCCTACGAGCAGTACTTC. This translates into CAIRGQGGSYEQYF.

The rearrangement uses TRBV27 and TRBJ2-7, with TRBD1 matching 7 bases. Germline V CDR1 and CDR2: MNHEY, SMNVEV (reference sequence). V lost 4 bases to trimming and J lost 1 base; unmatched junction nucleotides: 7. The CDR3 spans 15 residues. The CDR3 DNA is TGTGCCAGCAGTTCGCACAGGGGCGGATCCTACGAGCAGTACTTC. Its protein is CASSSHRGGSYEQYF.

The chain couples TRBV28 to TRBJ2-7; D is ambiguous. The length of the CDR3 is 11 residues. V was trimmed by 6 bases and J by 5 bases, leaving 8 bases between them. The germline gives CDR1 MDHEN, CDR2 SYDVKM. DNA for the CDR3: TGTGCCAGCAGGATTCAGCACGAGCAGTACTTC. Protein sequence: CASRIQHEQYF. Variable domain in full (rest from reference TRBV28 and TRBJ2-7): DVKVTQSSRYLVKRTGEKVFLECVQDMDHENMFWYRQDPGLGLRLIYFSYDVKMKEKGDIPEGYSVSREKKERFSLILESASTNQTSMYLCASRIQHEQYFGPGTRLTVT.

This clonotype was seen ten or more times. This rearrangement joins TRBV20-1 to TRBJ2-1; 13 positions match TRBD2. Per the germline V gene, CDR1 is DFQATT and CDR2 is SNEGSKA (reference sequence). Trimming took 5 bases from V and 8 from J; bases not matched to a gene: 6. The CDR3 spans 14 residues. The CDR3 loop is CSAPGTSGTHEQFF. The CDR3, as DNA: TGCAGTGCTCCCGGGACTAGCGGGACCCATGAGCAGTTCTTC.

The V gene is TRBV7-9, the J gene TRBJ1-2, with 7 bases aligning to TRBD1. The V and J ends lost 4 bases and 7 bases, in that order; junction bases with no gene match: 12. The germline gives CDR1 SEHNR, CDR2 FQNEAQ (reference sequence). There are 15 residues in the CDR3. The DNA of the CDR3 is TGTGCCAGCAGCTCTACTGGGACAGCCACGGGTGGCTACACCTTC. The encoded protein is CASSSTGTATGGYTF. The variable domain in full, with the rest retrieved from reference TRBV7-9 and TRBJ1-2, is DTGVSQNPRHKITKRGQNVTFRCDPISEHNRLYWYRQTLGQGPEFLTYFQNEAQLEKSRLLSDRFSAERPKGSFSTLEIQRTEQGDSAMYLCASSSTGTATGGYTFGSGTRLTVV.

This clonotype was seen a handful of times. The V gene is TRBV6-1, the J gene TRBJ1-2; TRBD1 aligns across 7 bases. J lost 5 bases, V lost 6 bases, and 6 bases had no gene match. The V gene's germline CDR1 is MNHNS and CDR2 SASEGT. This CDR3 spans 13 amino acids. The DNA for the CDR3 is TGTGCCAGCAGAGGTTCAGGGGGTTATGGCTACACCTTC. Its protein product is CASRGSGGYGYTF.

This clonotype appeared a few times. The J gene is TRBJ2-5, the V gene TRBV10-3, with 7 bases that match TRBD1. The germline V gene has CDR1 ENHRY and CDR2 SYGVKD. CDR3 size: 16 residues. V lost 5 bases, J lost 2 bases, and 11 bases stayed unmatched. CDR3 sequence reads: CAISPRGQNTQETQYF. In DNA, the CDR3 is TGTGCCATCAGTCCTAGGGGACAGAACACTCAAGAGACCCAGTACTTC.

This clonotype was seen a handful of times. V gene TRBV20-1 combines with J gene TRBJ1-4, with D uncertain. V lost 6 bases and J lost 7, with 15 bases in between. The CDR3 has 13 residues. Germline V lookup: CDR1 DFQATT, CDR2 SNEGSKA (reference sequence). CDR3: CSATTLAGEKLFF. In nucleotides, the CDR3 is TGCAGTGCCACGACATTGGCAGGTGAAAAACTGTTTTTT.

The chain employs TRBV25-1 and TRBJ2-3; no firm D call. Trimming stripped 1 base from V and 3 bases from J, with 11 bases between. The germline V gene has CDR1 MGHDK and CDR2 SYGVNS. The CDR3 has 15 residues. Here the CDR3 DNA reads TGTGCCAGCAGTGAATTGGTCGTGGGAACAGATACGCAGTATTTT. It codes for CASSELVVGTDTQYF.

This clonotype was seen a few times. V usage is TRBV28 and J usage is TRBJ2-6; tentatively, D is TRBD2 (5 bases). V was pared by 5 bases and J by 0 bases, with 8 bases between. This CDR3 has 15 residues. Germline V CDR1 and CDR2: MDHEN, SYDVKM. As DNA, the CDR3 is TGTGCCAGCAGTCACCGGGGCTCTGGGGCCAACGTCCTGACTTTC. Protein sequence: CASSHRGSGANVLTF.

The J gene is TRBJ2-2, the V gene TRBV27, with 7 bases aligning to TRBD1. V gave up 4 bases and J gave up 5 bases; unmatched junction bases: 7. Germline V gene sequence: CDR1 MNHEY, CDR2 SMNVEV (reference sequence). There are 15 residues in the CDR3. CDR3 protein: CASSSLTGLTGELFF. CDR3 coding DNA: TGTGCCAGCAGTTCTTTGACAGGGCTAACCGGGGAGCTGTTTTTT.

This sequence joins TRBV5-8 and TRBJ1-5; D is undetermined. The CDR3 runs 10 residues. CDR1 and CDR2 (germline): SGHTS, YDEGEE. The V and J ends lost 4 bases and 9 bases respectively, with 5 bases between them. The CDR3 sequence is CASSLRPQHF. Here the CDR3 DNA reads TGTGCCAGCAGCCTCCGGCCCCAGCATTTT.

The chain joins TRBV6-1 to TRBJ1-5; D gene unclear. The germline V and J ends were trimmed by 4 bases and 5 bases, with 9 bases remaining between them. This CDR3 is built from 13 residues. CDR1 is MNHNS and CDR2 is SASEGT in the germline V gene. The CDR3 reads CASSAGNYQPQHF. The CDR3 nucleotides are TGTGCCAGCAGTGCTGGGAATTATCAGCCCCAGCATTTT.

This clonotype was observed a handful of times. J is TRBJ2-1 and V is TRBV29-1, with TRBD1 matching 7 bases. V lost 1 base to trimming and J lost 6 bases; unmatched junction nucleotides: 9. This CDR3 is built from 15 residues. The germline V gene has CDR1 SQVTM and CDR2 ANQGSEA. CDR3 nucleotides: TGCAGCGTTGAAGGACAGGGATTGGCTCGCAATGAGCAGTTCTTC. Translating it yields CSVEGQGLARNEQFF.

This rearrangement joins TRBV5-1 to TRBJ2-5; D remains ambiguous. The V gene's germline CDR1 is SGHRS and CDR2 YFSETQ. V was trimmed by 5 bases and J by 5 bases, leaving 13 bases between them. This CDR3 is 13 amino acids long. The CDR3 DNA sequence: TGCGCCAGCAGACGCGACCCGCCGGAGACCCAGTACTTC. It translates to CASRRDPPETQYF.

The chain has TRBV6-4 and TRBJ2-1; D perhaps matches TRBD1 (6 bases). Germline assignment: CDR1 MRHNA and CDR2 SNTAGT. The CDR3 totals 13 residues. V was cut by 4 bases and J by 7 bases, with 11 bases left in between. The CDR3 is CASSGSGENEQFF. CDR3 sequence (DNA): TGTGCCAGCAGTGGGTCAGGGGAAAATGAGCAGTTCTTC.

The chain recombines TRBV4-2 with TRBJ2-1, with TRBD2 matching over 14 bases. The CDR3 extends over 18 amino acids. J lost 2 bases, V lost 0 bases, and 3 bases had no gene match. Germline V lookup: CDR1 LGHNA, CDR2 YNFKEQ. The chain's CDR3 is CASSQDRTSGGPYNEQFF. The CDR3, as DNA: TGTGCCAGCAGCCAAGATAGGACTAGCGGGGGGCCCTACAATGAGCAGTTCTTC.

This clonotype appeared a few times. The V gene is TRBV2, the J gene TRBJ2-5; TRBD1 agrees at 8 bases. V dropped 10 bases and J dropped 7; count of bases not matched to a gene: 5. In germline, CDR1 is SNHLY, CDR2 FYNNEI. This CDR3 is built from 11 residues. The chain's CDR3 is CATGQGGTQYF. Here the CDR3 DNA reads TGTGCCACCGGACAGGGAGGGACCCAGTACTTC.

This clonotype occurred a few times. The CDR3 nucleotides read TGCGCCAGCACGTACCTCCACAGGGGCGTCGAAGATACGCAGTATTTT. This sequence encodes CASTYLHRGVEDTQYF. V and J are TRBV5-1 and TRBJ2-3; 7 bases fit TRBD1. The CDR3 has 16 amino acids. Looked up from germline, CDR1 is SGHRS and CDR2 is YFSETQ. V lost 6 bases to trimming and J lost 5 bases; unmatched junction nucleotides: 15.

The chain joins TRBV4-1 to TRBJ1-2, with D maybe TRBD1 (6 bases). CDR3 length: 16 amino acids. The germline V gene has CDR1 MGHRA and CDR2 YSYEKL. V lost 4 bases and J 2 bases, leaving 17 bases between the germline ends. Written as DNA, the CDR3 is TGCGCCAGCAGCCGCGAACCGACAGGCACCAACTATGGCTACACCTTC. Translating gives CASSREPTGTNYGYTF.

V is TRBV20-1 and J is TRBJ1-1, with D hard to call. Germline CDR1 DFQATT, CDR2 SNEGSKA (reference sequence). Trimming stripped 5 bases from V and 0 bases from J, with 10 bases between. CDR3 size: 13 residues. CDR3 nucleotides: TGCAGTGCTTGGCCCCTTTTGAACACTGAAGCTTTCTTT. Protein product: CSAWPLLNTEAFF.

In its sample, this clonotype was seen a few times. V usage is TRBV12-3 or TRBV12-4 and J usage is TRBJ1-6; no clear D gene. The V end was cut by 6 bases, the J end by 10 bases, with 10 bases between. There are 12 residues in the CDR3. Here the CDR3 reads CASRYYRSPLHF. CDR3 DNA: TGTGCCAGCAGGTATTACCGGTCACCCCTCCACTTT.

V is TRBV20-1 and J is TRBJ2-1; perhaps TRBD2 as D (5 bases). Germline CDR1 reads DFQATT; CDR2 reads SNEGSKA (reference sequence). V gave up 3 bases and J gave up 8 bases, with 14 bases separating them. CDR3 length: 13 residues. In nucleotides, the CDR3 is TGCAGTGCTAGTCGGACTCCACGGGATGAGCAGTTCTTC. Translation gives CSASRTPRDEQFF.

This clonotype was observed a handful of times. This chain uses TRBV2 with TRBJ2-3; D is perhaps TRBD1 or TRBD2 (5 bases each). This CDR3 spans 14 amino acids. V lost 7 bases and J 3 bases, leaving 14 bases between the germline ends. Germline V gives CDR1 SNHLY, CDR2 FYNNEI. In nucleotides, the CDR3 is TGTGCCAGCACTATAGCATGGGGGACAGATACGCAGTATTTT. Translated, it gives CASTIAWGTDTQYF.

This clonotype turned up a few times. The gene calls are TRBV12-3 or TRBV12-4 and TRBJ2-5; 8 bases are shared with TRBD1. The CDR3 totals 15 residues. V lost 6 bases, J lost 4 bases, and 10 bases stayed unmatched. This CDR3 reads CASSTQRTGLETQYF. The DNA for the CDR3 is TGTGCCAGCAGCACCCAACGGACAGGGCTAGAGACCCAGTACTTC.